Presented here are 22 T cell receptor beta chains from one specimen sequenced in a study of tumor-infiltrating lymphocytes in primary liver carcinoma. The source of the blood RNA was unsorted whole blood, and germline DNA was extracted as well. TCR beta cDNA was made from 400 to 500 ng total RNA with a constant-region primer. Amplification in three nested multiplex PCR rounds with slightly modified ARM-PCR gave rise to TCR beta libraries. PCR rounds one and two used TRBV1-TRBV30 forward primers with a C-beta reverse primer for 10 cycles each. TCRdb processed the multiplex PCR reads anew with MiXCR; each CDR3 protein has one entry. The table shows hundreds of thousands of distinct CDR3 sequences, with 50% to 75% occurring only once. The source material was peripheral blood. The receptors stem from a woman between 25 and 40 years old with primary liver carcinoma and hepatitis B virus infection.

With regard to this clonotype: A read error may be the cause here, since a much bigger clone is one base away. V and J are TRBV5-4 and TRBJ2-1; 7 bases match TRBD2. CDR3 length equals 16 residues. Germline CDR1 reads SGHNT; CDR2 reads YYREEE (reference sequence). CDR3: CVSSWGAGSSYNEQFF. For the CDR3, the DNA is TGTGTCAGCAGCTGGGGAGCGGGGAGCTCCTACAATGAGCAGTTCTTC.

In this sample, this clonotype turned up once. Just one base apart from a much larger clone, this may be a read error. The chain links TRBV29-1 to TRBJ2-3, with 7 positions matching TRBD2. Germline trimming cut 7 bases from V and 3 bases from J; bases unmatched to any gene: 19. The CDR3 is 17 amino acids. CDR1 and CDR2 from the germline V gene are SQVTM and ANQGSEA. CDR3 amino acids: CSADRGDSGSLTDTQYF. CDR3 in DNA: TGCAGCGCTGATCGGGGCGATAGCGGGTCCCTAACAGATACGCAGTATTTT.

The V gene is TRBV4-1, the J gene TRBJ2-7; possibly TRBD1 for D (6 bases). CDR3 length equals 17 residues. V lost 0 bases to trimming and J lost 3 bases, with 18 bases between them. Germline V gene lookup returns CDR1 MGHRA and CDR2 YSYEKL. The CDR3 DNA sequence: TGCGCCAGCAGCCAAGATCCCCCCGACAGGTCTCACTACGAGCAGTACTTC. It specifies CASSQDPPDRSHYEQYF.

There are a few counts of this clonotype. The rearrangement joins TRBV4-1 to TRBJ2-7; D tentatively fits TRBD1 or TRBD2 (5 bases each). The CDR3 is 15 residues long. The germline V gene encodes CDR1 MGHRA and CDR2 YSYEKL. Trimming left V 5 bases short and J 2 bases short, with 16 bases between. The CDR3 region has the DNA TGCGCCAGCAGCAACCCCGGGACCCGCGCCTACGAGCAGTACTTC. Translation: CASSNPGTRAYEQYF.

This clonotype was counted ten times or more. The chain joins TRBV6-5 to TRBJ2-3; D perhaps matches TRBD2 (5 bases). Trimming pared 7 bases from V and 1 base from J, leaving 18 bases between. The germline CDR1 and CDR2 sequences are MNHEY and SVGAGI. The CDR3 covers 16 residues. The CDR3 is CASKATGSLGTDTQYF. The CDR3, as DNA: TGTGCCAGCAAGGCGACGGGAAGTCTGGGCACAGATACGCAGTATTTT.

The chain is built from TRBV12-5 and TRBJ2-7; D is perhaps TRBD1 (5 bases). V gave up 0 bases and J gave up 1 base, with 22 bases separating them. Per the germline V gene, CDR1 is LGHNT and CDR2 is FRNRAP. The CDR3 loop spans 19 amino acids. CDR3: CASGLVLGQRARRSYEQYF. The CDR3 DNA reads as TGTGCTAGTGGTTTGGTACTGGGGCAACGGGCAAGGAGATCCTACGAGCAGTACTTC.

This clonotype has just one count. V and J are TRBV30 and TRBJ2-3; D may match TRBD1 or TRBD2 (5 bases each). This CDR3 has 16 amino acids. Germline CDR1 is GTSNPN and CDR2 is SVGIG (reference sequence). V lost 2 bases, J lost 1 base, and 16 bases lay in between. The CDR3: CAWSLGRATRTDTQYF. Written as DNA, the CDR3 is TGTGCCTGGAGTTTGGGGCGGGCCACACGCACAGATACGCAGTATTTT. The full variable domain, its missing parts supplied by reference TRBV30 and TRBJ2-3, is SQTIHQWPATLVQPVGSPLSLECTVEGTSNPNLYWYRQAAGRGLQLLFYSVGIGQISSEVPQNLSASRPQDRQFILSSKKLLLSDSGFYLCAWSLGRATRTDTQYFGPGTRLTVL.

This clonotype was recorded at least ten times. The CDR3 DNA sequence: TGTGCCAGCAGCTTAGGCCGTGCAGATATCTACAATGAGCAGTTCTTC. It specifies CASSLGRADIYNEQFF. This chain joins TRBV11-2 and TRBJ2-1; no clear D gene. Germline loops: CDR1 SGHAT, CDR2 FQNNGV. CDR3 length: 16 residues. Trimming left V 1 base short and J 3 bases short, with 13 bases between.

On this clonotype itself: Its ends do not fully match the called genes, so a read error is possible. V is TRBV11-2 and J is TRBJ2-6; D gene unclear. The length of the CDR3 is 16 residues. Germline V gives CDR1 SGHAT, CDR2 FQNNGV. CDR3 residues: CASGLTPTPPLNVLTF. DNA for the CDR3: TGTGCCAGCGGCTTAACCCCTACACCACCCCTCAACGTCCTGACTTTC.

For this clonotype: An end of the junction differs from the germline gene, which may be a read error. The V gene is TRBV11-1, the J gene TRBJ2-1; weak D call: TRBD2 (5 bases). The germline V gene has CDR1 SGHAT and CDR2 FQDESV (reference sequence). The CDR3 covers 16 residues. This CDR3 is CASSPWTFSSYNEQSF. CDR3 nucleotide sequence: TGTGCCAGCAGCCCCTGGACTTTCAGCTCCTACAATGAGCAGTCCTTC. Full variable domain (outside the CDR3, taken from reference TRBV11-1 and TRBJ2-1): EAEVAQSPRYKITEKSQAVAFWCDPISGHATLYWYRQILGQGPELLVQFQDESVVDDSQLPKDRFSAERLKGVDSTLKIQPAELGDSAMYLCASSPWTFSSYNEQSFGPGTRLTVL.

As to this clonotype: A much bigger clone sits one base away, suggesting this may be a read error. The chain has TRBV12-5 and TRBJ2-2; D could derive from TRBD1 or TRBD2 (5 bases each). The CDR3 is 18 amino acids. Germline CDR1 reads LGHNT; CDR2 reads FRNRAP. The CDR3 coding sequence is TGTGCTTGTGGTTTGGGTATACCGGGACCCTCAGGGACCGGGGAGCTGTTTTTT. It is translated as CACGLGIPGPSGTGELFF.

At least ten counts were recorded for this clonotype. The chain has TRBV12-3 or TRBV12-4 and TRBJ2-1; TRBD1 agrees at 7 bases. After removal of 4 bases from V and 6 bases from J, the junction contained 9 bases not matched to a gene. This CDR3 has 15 amino acids. The CDR3 nucleotides are TGTGCCAGCAGTTGGAACAGGGGTCCTTCCAATGAGCAGTTCTTC. This gives the protein CASSWNRGPSNEQFF.

With respect to this clonotype: A much larger clone lies one base from this, so it may be a read error. The chain uses TRBV6-5 and TRBJ1-5; D is uncertain. Germline V gives CDR1 MNHEY, CDR2 SVGAGI. V gave up 5 bases and J gave up 3 bases, with 14 bases separating them. The CDR3 is 15 amino acids. CDR3 nucleotide sequence: TGTGCCAGCAGTACCTTTTGGAGGACCAATCAGCCCCAGCATTTT. Amino acids: CASSTFWRTNQPQHF.

As regards this clonotype: A much bigger clone sits one base away, suggesting this may be a read error. The J gene is TRBJ2-1, the V gene TRBV12-3 or TRBV12-4; the D gene could be TRBD1 or TRBD2 (5 bases each). This CDR3 is 13 amino acids long. V was shortened by 6 bases and J by 5 bases, with 11 bases between the two germline ends. The CDR3 protein is CASRYRDHNEQFF. CDR3 nucleotide sequence: TGTGCCAGCAGATACCGGGACCACAATGAGCAGTTCTTC.

This clonotype showed up just a few times. J is TRBJ2-1 and V is TRBV28, with a tentative D call TRBD1 (6 bases). The V end lost 5 bases, the J end lost 6 bases, and 14 bases lay between the germline ends. From germline, CDR1 is MDHEN and CDR2 SYDVKM. The CDR3 has 14 residues. CDR3 region: CASSPAGALNEQFF. As DNA, the CDR3 is TGTGCCAGCAGTCCTGCAGGGGCGCTCAATGAGCAGTTCTTC.

In this sample, this clonotype turned up a few times. This rearrangement joins TRBV6-2 or TRBV6-3 to TRBJ2-5; no clear D. This CDR3 is 13 amino acids long. Trimming shortened V by 6 bases and J by 5 bases, and 13 bases separated the two germline ends. From germline, CDR1 is MNHEY and CDR2 SVGEGT. In nucleotides, the CDR3 is TGTGCCAGCAGCAATCGAGGTCTGGAGACCCAGTACTTC. Translated: CASSNRGLETQYF.

In the case of this clonotype: The junction does not match germline at one end; this may be a read error. The chain employs TRBV11-3 and TRBJ1-3; D ambiguous. The CDR3 contains 13 residues. CDR1 and CDR2 (germline): SGHNT, YENEEA. This chain's CDR3 is CVSSSQPGNAIYF. CDR3 bases: TGTGTCAGCAGTTCACAGCCTGGAAACGCCATATATTTT.

Of note for this clonotype: A single base separates this from a much larger clone, so it may be a read error. The J gene is TRBJ2-1, the V gene TRBV29-1; TRBD1 aligns across 10 bases. CDR1 and CDR2 from the germline V gene are SQVTM and ANQGSEA. CDR3 length: 18 residues. CDR3 sequence reads: CTVGGTGEGLYFYNEQFF. In DNA, the CDR3 is TGCACCGTTGGGGGGACAGGGGAGGGACTGTACTTCTACAATGAGCAGTTCTTC.

As regards this clonotype: A much larger clone differs from this one at a single base, so this may be a read error. The missing conserved phenylalanine or tryptophan at the end of this CDR3 makes a read error likely. V usage is TRBV12-3 or TRBV12-4 and J usage is TRBJ2-3, with D hard to call. V was clipped by 4 bases and J by 6 bases, with 11 bases between them. This CDR3 is 13 amino acids long. CDR3 in amino acids: CASSSTQRDTQYL. DNA of the CDR3: TGTGCCAGCAGTTCTACCCAGCGCGATACGCAGTATCTT.

For this clonotype: One base away lies a much larger clone, so this may be a sequencing read error. The chain links TRBV29-1 to TRBJ2-7; weak D call: TRBD2 (5 bases). Trimming left V 1 base short and J 2 bases short, with 12 bases between. This CDR3 is 14 amino acids long. Germline CDR1 reads SQVTM; CDR2 reads ANQGSEA. CDR3 bases: TGCAGCGTTGAAGGAATCAGGAGGCCCTACGAGCAGTACTTC. Encoded protein: CSVEGIRRPYEQYF.

V usage is TRBV12-5 and J usage is TRBJ1-2; 7 nucleotides match TRBD1. Trimming at V came to 4 bases and at J to 7 bases, leaving 6 bases not matched to a gene. CDR3 length: 13 amino acids. Germline V lookup: CDR1 LGHNT, CDR2 FRNRAP. CDR3: CASGSGGAVGYTF. Here the CDR3 DNA reads TGTGCTAGTGGTTCAGGGGGGGCGGTTGGCTACACCTTC.

In regard to this clonotype: A read error may explain this, as a much larger clone is one base away. The CDR3 carries no conserved terminal phenylalanine or tryptophan, so it likely arises from a read error. The gene calls are TRBV12-5 and TRBJ2-3; D uncertain. The CDR3 has 14 residues. CDR1 is LGHNT and CDR2 is FRNRAP in the germline V gene. The V and J ends lost 3 bases and 3 bases respectively, with 10 bases between them. CDR3 nucleotides: TGTGCTAGTGGTTTCAACCCCCCGACAGATACGCAGTATCTT. Encoded protein: CASGFNPPTDTQYL.